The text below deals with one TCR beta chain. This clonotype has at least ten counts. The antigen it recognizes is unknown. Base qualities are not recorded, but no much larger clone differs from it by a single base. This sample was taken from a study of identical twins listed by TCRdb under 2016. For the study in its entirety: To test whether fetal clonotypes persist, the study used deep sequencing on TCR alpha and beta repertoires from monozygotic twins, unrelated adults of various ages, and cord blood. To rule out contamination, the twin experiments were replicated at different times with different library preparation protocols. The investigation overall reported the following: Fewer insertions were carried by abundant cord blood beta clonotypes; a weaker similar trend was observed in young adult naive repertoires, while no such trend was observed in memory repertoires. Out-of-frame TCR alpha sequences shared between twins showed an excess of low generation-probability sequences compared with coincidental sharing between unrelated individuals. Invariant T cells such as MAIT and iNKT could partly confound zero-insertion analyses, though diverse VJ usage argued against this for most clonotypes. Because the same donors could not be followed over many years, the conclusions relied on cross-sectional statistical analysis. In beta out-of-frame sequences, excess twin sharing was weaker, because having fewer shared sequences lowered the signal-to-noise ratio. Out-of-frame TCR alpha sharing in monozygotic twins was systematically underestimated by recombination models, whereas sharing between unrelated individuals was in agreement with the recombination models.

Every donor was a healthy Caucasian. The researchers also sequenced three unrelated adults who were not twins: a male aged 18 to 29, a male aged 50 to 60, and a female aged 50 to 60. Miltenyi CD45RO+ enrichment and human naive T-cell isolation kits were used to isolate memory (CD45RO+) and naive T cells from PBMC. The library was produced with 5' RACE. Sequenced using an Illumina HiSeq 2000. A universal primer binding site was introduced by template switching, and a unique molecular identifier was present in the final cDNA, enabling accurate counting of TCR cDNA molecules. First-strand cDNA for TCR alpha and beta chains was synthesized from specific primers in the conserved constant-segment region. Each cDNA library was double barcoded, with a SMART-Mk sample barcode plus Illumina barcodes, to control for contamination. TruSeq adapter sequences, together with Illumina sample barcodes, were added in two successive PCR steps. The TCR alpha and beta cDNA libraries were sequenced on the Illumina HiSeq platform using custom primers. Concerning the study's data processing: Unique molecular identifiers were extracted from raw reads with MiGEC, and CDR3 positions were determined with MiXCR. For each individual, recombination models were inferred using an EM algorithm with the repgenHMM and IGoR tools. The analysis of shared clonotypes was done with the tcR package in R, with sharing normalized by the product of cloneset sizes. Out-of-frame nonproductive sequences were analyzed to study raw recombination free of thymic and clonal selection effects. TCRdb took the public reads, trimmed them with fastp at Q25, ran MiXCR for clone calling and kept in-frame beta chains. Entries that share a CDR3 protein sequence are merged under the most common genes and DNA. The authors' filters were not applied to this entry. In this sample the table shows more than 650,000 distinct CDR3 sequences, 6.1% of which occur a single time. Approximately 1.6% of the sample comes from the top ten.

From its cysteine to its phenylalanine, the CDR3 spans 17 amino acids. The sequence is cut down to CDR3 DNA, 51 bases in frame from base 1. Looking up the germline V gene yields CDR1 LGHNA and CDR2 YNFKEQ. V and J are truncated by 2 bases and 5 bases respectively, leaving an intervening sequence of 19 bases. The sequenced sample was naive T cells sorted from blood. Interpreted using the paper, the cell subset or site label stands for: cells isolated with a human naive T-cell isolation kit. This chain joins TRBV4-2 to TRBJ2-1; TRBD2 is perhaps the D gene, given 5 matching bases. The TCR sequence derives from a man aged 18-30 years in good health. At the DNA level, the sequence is TGTGCCAGCAGCCAAAACCAGCGGAGTGCGACTGACAATGAGCAGTTCTTC. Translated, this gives CASSQNQRSATDNEQFF.